The entry that follows covers one TCR beta chain sequence. Its cognate antigen is unknown. The immunoSEQ assay was version 4, run in survey mode. Produced via immunoSEQ multiplex PCR; TCRdb's table is partial and in-frame only. The profile shows tens of thousands of clones, about 84% of them singletons. This specimen comes from a study of persistence of HIV-infected CD4 T cells. Losses at the gene ends were 3 bases for V and 6 bases for J; bases not matched to a gene: 6. Germline V gene data show CDR1 as SGHNT and CDR2 as YYREEE (reference sequence). The CDR3 has 13 amino acids. Overlapping HIV-1 Gag 15-mer peptides at around 0.91 ug per peptide per mL were used. Memory cells lacking CD40L and CD69 with high CD45RO were sorted.

This receptor was taken from an adult man with HIV who was CMV-seropositive. The chain carries TRBV5-4 and TRBJ2-7; 7 nucleotides align to TRBD1. This specimen consisted of CD4+ T cells sorted from PBMCs after roughly 20-hour stimulation, obtained from a patient who received antiretroviral therapy. The CDR3 is CASSSGGSREQYF. The CDR3 DNA follows: TGTGCCAGCAGCTCAGGGGGTTCTCGCGAGCAGTACTTC.